One and the same sample provided the 8 T cell receptor beta chains below, sequenced in a study of T-cell memory formation after mild COVID-19. TCRdb redid the calling of the 5' RACE reads with MiXCR, one entry per CDR3 protein. Of 110,000 to 150,000 distinct CDR3 sequences in the sample, less than 25% are singletons; the top ten hold around a quarter. Material for sequencing was PBMCs or a T cell subset sorted from them (not recorded which). The receptors were sampled from an adult woman who had mild COVID-19 (a few samples of this study predate the infection). Cell type and time point are not known.

The chain uses TRBV10-3 and TRBJ2-5, with 8 bases matching TRBD2. Looked up from germline, CDR1 is ENHRY and CDR2 is SYGVKD. The trim removed 3 bases at V and 2 bases at J, leaving 17 bases unmatched. The CDR3 has 19 residues. The CDR3: CAISDPWRTSGGIQETQYF. The CDR3 DNA is TGTGCCATCAGTGACCCGTGGAGGACAAGCGGGGGAATTCAAGAGACCCAGTACTTC.

This clonotype was observed a few times. The chain uses TRBV14 and TRBJ2-1; D ambiguous. The CDR3 has 15 amino acids. Germline V gene lookup returns CDR1 SGHDN and CDR2 FVKESK. V lost 2 bases to trimming and J lost 0 bases, with 8 bases between them. The CDR3 nucleotides read TGTGCCAGCAGCCAACCTCCAGGCTCCTACAATGAGCAGTTCTTC. Its translation: CASSQPPGSYNEQFF.

V is TRBV6-1 and J is TRBJ2-7, with 9 bases aligning to TRBD1. This CDR3 is built from 15 residues. Trimming took 1 base from V and 5 from J; bases not matched to a gene: 6. The V gene's germline CDR1 is MNHNS and CDR2 SASEGT. The CDR3 region is CASSEETGGLDEQYF. The CDR3 DNA is TGTGCCAGCAGTGAAGAAACAGGGGGCTTGGACGAGCAGTACTTC.

This clonotype was detected a few times. CDR3 in DNA: TGTGCCAGTAGTATGAGCCAGGGAGAGACCCAGTACTTC. Translating gives CASSMSQGETQYF. The V call is TRBV19, the J call TRBJ2-5; tentatively, D is TRBD1 (5 bases). The CDR3 runs to 13 residues. V was cut by 3 bases and J by 4 bases, with 9 bases left in between. Germline values: CDR1 LNHDA, CDR2 SQIVND (reference sequence).

The V gene is TRBV6-5, the J gene TRBJ2-3; 9 positions match TRBD1. Trimming took 2 bases from V and 2 from J; bases not matched to a gene: 5. The CDR3 is 16 amino acids. CDR1 MNHEY and CDR2 SVGAGI come from the germline V gene. CDR3 DNA: TGTGCCAGCAGTTACCCTACAGGGGGCAACACAGATACGCAGTATTTT. This sequence encodes CASSYPTGGNTDTQYF.

V is TRBV6-5 and J is TRBJ2-1; D could derive from TRBD1 or TRBD2 (5 bases each). The CDR3 is 18 residues long. Trimming removed 6 bases at V and 3 bases at J, with 24 bases between. Germline CDR1 and CDR2: MNHEY and SVGAGI. CDR3 region: CASRQWGSTVYLYNEQFF. The DNA for the CDR3 is TGTGCCAGCAGGCAGTGGGGGTCAACCGTGTACCTCTACAATGAGCAGTTCTTC.

The rearrangement links TRBV7-3 to TRBJ1-1; TRBD1 is a possible D gene (5 bases). Germline V gene data show CDR1 as SGHTA and CDR2 as FQGTGA. The CDR3 extends over 13 amino acids. The V end lost 1 base, the J end lost 5 bases, and 8 bases lay between the germline ends. CDR3 in amino acids: CASSLNTGTEAFF. The CDR3 region has the DNA TGTGCCAGCAGCTTAAATACAGGTACTGAAGCTTTCTTT.

This clonotype came up a few times. This chain links TRBV20-1 with TRBJ2-7; possibly TRBD1 or TRBD2 for D (5 bases each). The CDR3 covers 15 residues. CDR1 is DFQATT, CDR2 SNEGSKA, per germline (reference sequence). V gave up 0 bases and J gave up 4 bases, with 16 bases separating them. The CDR3 region has the DNA TGCAGTGCTAGAGAGACCTTTGGGGGTCGATACGAGCAGTACTTC. It specifies CSARETFGGRYEQYF.